This T cell receptor (beta chain) was profiled in a study of blood T cell repertoires in COVID-19. Turning to the study itself: Sample material is recorded as cDNA or gDNA derived from T cells, B-cell-depleted T cells, or PBMCs.

Profiling relied on immunoSEQ multiplex PCR, and the TCRdb table lists in-frame clones only, not all of them. The sample records roughly 140,000 clones, more than 80% being singletons. The V and J ends lost 1 base and 5 bases respectively, with 5 bases between them. From germline, CDR1 is DFQATT and CDR2 SNEGSKA (reference sequence). The CDR3 runs 11 residues. A remark on this clone: A much larger clone lies a single base off, so this may be a read error. Other DNA sequences in this sample translate to the same CDR3.

Input material: peripheral blood. The chain is built from TRBV20-1 and TRBJ1-2; D call uncertain. This receptor was taken from a human donor with acute or convalescent COVID-19. The donor label of this sample is uncertain. For the CDR3, the DNA is TGCAGTGCTAGAGTCGGTTATGGCTACACCTTC. It encodes CSARVGYGYTF.